Sequencing of this TCR beta chain was carried out in a study of blood T cell repertoires in COVID-19. As for the study in general: Sites across the United States, Italy and Spain contributed samples from acute and convalescent COVID-19. PBMCs, B-cell-depleted T cells, or T cells provided the cDNA or gDNA that made up the material.

In the source study's methods: Nucleated cell counts were estimated from reference gene primer amplification. Generated by immunoSEQ multiplex PCR, the TCRdb table keeps only in-frame clones and is missing some. For V, J and clone size, that table is used; D and trimming come from the DNA. The sample carries roughly 250,000 clones, roughly 83% recorded once. The germline V gene has CDR1 MNHEY and CDR2 SVGAGI. This CDR3 spans 15 amino acids. The V and J ends lost 2 bases and 8 bases, in that order; junction bases with no gene match: 7. What was sequenced was peripheral blood. The sequence was collected from a woman at least 80 years old with acute or convalescent COVID-19. The genes are TRBV6-5 and TRBJ2-1; TRBD2 aligns across 9 bases. Here the CDR3 reads CASSYQAGGMYEQFF. For the CDR3, the DNA is TGTGCCAGCAGTTACCAAGCGGGGGGCATGTATGAGCAGTTCTTC.